These 25 T cell receptor beta chains came from one sample sequenced in a study of beta chain features in type 1 diabetes. Regarding the study as a whole: Type 1 diabetes patients had moderately but significantly shorter TCRB CDR3s in all four CD4+ subsets.

Their cognate antigens are unknown. Every isolated RNA sample was fully reverse transcribed, so sequencing captured expressed TCRB transcripts. The method was immunoSEQ multiplex PCR; TCRdb's version includes in-frame clones alone and lacks a portion of them. The sample consists of 350,000 to 400,000 clones, over 9.5% of them appearing once. The sample consisted of naive CD4+ T cells from blood. The receptors come from a woman between 18 and 30 years old with type 1 diabetes.

This clone turned up a few times. V is TRBV2 and J is TRBJ2-2, with 7 bases lining up with TRBD1. The V segment lost 4 bases and the J segment 4 bases; nucleotides outside the gene matches: 6. Germline loops: CDR1 SNHLY, CDR2 FYNNEI. There are 15 residues in the CDR3. Written as DNA, the CDR3 is TGTGCCAGCAGTGCTATGACAGGGATCACCGGGGAGCTGTTTTTT. It translates to CASSAMTGITGELFF.

The V and J genes are TRBV9 and TRBJ2-5; 11 bases are shared with TRBD2. The CDR3 runs to 17 residues. V dropped 0 bases and J dropped 0; count of bases not matched to a gene: 4. Germline CDR1 reads SGDLS; CDR2 reads YYNGEE. CDR3 amino acids: CASSVAASGRYQETQYF. As DNA, the CDR3 is TGTGCCAGCAGCGTAGCGGCTAGCGGGAGGTACCAAGAGACCCAGTACTTC.

The rearrangement joins TRBV29-1 to TRBJ2-7, with 7 nucleotides matching TRBD1. Losses at the gene ends were 3 bases for V and 5 bases for J; bases not matched to a gene: 7. Germline V gives CDR1 SQVTM, CDR2 ANQGSEA. The CDR3 is 13 amino acids. CDR3 residues: CSVEDRLRDEQYF. DNA of the CDR3: TGCAGCGTTGAGGACAGGCTAAGGGACGAGCAGTACTTC.

The chain employs TRBV7-2 and TRBJ1-2, with 7 bases matching TRBD1. Germline CDR1 reads SGHTA; CDR2 reads FQGNSA. The junction had 9 bases not matched to a gene; V was cut back by 5 bases and J by 3 bases. This CDR3 is 15 amino acids long. This CDR3 is CASSPQGFVDYGYTF. The CDR3 nucleotides are TGTGCCAGCAGCCCACAGGGGTTCGTAGACTATGGCTACACCTTC. The variable domain in full, with the rest retrieved from reference TRBV7-2 and TRBJ1-2, is GAGVSQSPSNKVTEKGKDVELRCDPISGHTALYWYRQSLGQGLEFLIYFQGNSAPDKSGLPSDRFSAERTGGSVSTLTIQRTQQEDSAVYLCASSPQGFVDYGYTFGSGTRLTVV.

The table lists this clone with a count of one. The genes are TRBV15 and TRBJ1-6; D call uncertain. V lost 9 bases and J 0 bases, leaving 15 bases between the germline ends. Germline V lookup: CDR1 LNHNV, CDR2 YYDKDF (reference sequence). This CDR3 has 16 residues. Here the CDR3 DNA reads TGTGCCACTCGGGGAGGCCTTAGCTCCTATAATTCACCCCTCCACTTT. Translated: CATRGGLSSYNSPLHF.

The chain links TRBV7-3 to TRBJ2-1; perhaps TRBD2 as D (6 bases). Per germline, CDR1 SGHTA and CDR2 FQGTGA. This CDR3 is 15 amino acids long. With 6 bases removed from V and 0 bases from J, the gap between germline ends came to 12 bases. The CDR3: CASRGSGSSYNEQFF. DNA of the CDR3: TGTGCCAGCAGAGGTAGCGGCAGCTCCTACAATGAGCAGTTCTTC. Full variable domain (outside the CDR3, taken from reference TRBV7-3 and TRBJ2-1): GAGVSQTPSNKVTEKGKYVELRCDPISGHTALYWYRQSLGQGPEFLIYFQGTGAADDSGLPNDRFFAVRPEGSVSTLKIQRTERGDSAVYLCASRGSGSSYNEQFFGPGTRLTVL.

In this sample, this clone turned up a few times. The chain links TRBV30 to TRBJ1-5, with D hard to call. Germline V gene lookup returns CDR1 GTSNPN and CDR2 SVGIG (reference sequence). V was clipped by 0 bases and J by 8 bases, with 17 bases between them. The CDR3 has 15 residues. The CDR3 DNA is TGTGCCTGGAGTGTACGCGGAACGGTGGGAGAGCCCCAGCATTTT. Amino acids: CAWSVRGTVGEPQHF.

CDR3 region: CAWSVSLRAYEQYF. The CDR3 DNA reads TGTGCCTGGAGTGTATCGTTGCGGGCCTACGAGCAGTACTTC. The chain carries TRBV30 and TRBJ2-7; a weak D match, TRBD2 (5 bases). The V end lost 0 bases, the J end lost 2 bases, and 11 bases lay between the germline ends. The germline V gene has CDR1 GTSNPN and CDR2 SVGIG (reference sequence). This CDR3 contains 14 residues.

A few counts support this clone. This same CDR3 is encoded by further DNA sequences in the sample. The chain recombines TRBV18 with TRBJ1-5, with D unresolved. The CDR3 covers 13 residues. The germline CDR1 and CDR2 sequences are KGHSH and LQKENI. Between the trimmed V and J ends, which lost 3 bases and 5 bases, there was a span of 8 bases. The CDR3 coding sequence is TGTGCCAGCTCACCTGGTCGGGATCAGCCCCAGCATTTT. This codes for CASSPGRDQPQHF.

This clone was seen a few times. The chain links TRBV9 to TRBJ2-7; the D gene is possibly TRBD1 (6 bases). The CDR3 loop spans 14 amino acids. V lost 0 bases and J 3 bases, leaving 10 bases between the germline ends. Germline assignment: CDR1 SGDLS and CDR2 YYNGEE. The CDR3 spells CASSVATGNYEQYF. CDR3 nucleotides: TGTGCCAGCAGCGTAGCGACAGGCAACTACGAGCAGTACTTC.

This clone was counted between two and nine times. This CDR3 reads CASSLGRGETQYF. The CDR3 coding sequence is TGCGCCAGCAGCCTGGGGAGGGGAGAGACCCAGTACTTC. The chain is built from TRBV4-3 and TRBJ2-5; TRBD2 matches at 7 bases. Germline values: CDR1 LGHNA, CDR2 YSLEER. V lost 4 bases to trimming and J lost 4 bases; unmatched junction nucleotides: 3. The CDR3 has 13 amino acids.

A few counts support this clone. The chain is built from TRBV5-1 and TRBJ2-5, with D unclear. The germline CDR1 and CDR2 sequences are SGHRS and YFSETQ. CDR3 length: 13 residues. Trimming cost V 0 bases and J 5 bases, with 8 bases left between them. CDR3 sequence: CASSLAIGETQYF. CDR3 bases: TGCGCCAGCAGCTTGGCCATCGGGGAGACCCAGTACTTC. The whole variable domain, filled in from reference TRBV5-1 and TRBJ2-5, reads KAGVTQTPRYLIKTRGQQVTLSCSPISGHRSVSWYQQTPGQGLQFLFEYFSETQRNKGNFPGRFSGRQFSNSRSEMNVSTLELGDSALYLCASSLAIGETQYFGPGTRLLVL.

The CDR3 sequence: CSAPANGYTF. CDR3 DNA: TGCAGTGCCCCCGCGAATGGCTACACCTTC. The rearrangement links TRBV20-1 to TRBJ1-2, with no clear D. The germline V gene has CDR1 DFQATT and CDR2 SNEGSKA (reference sequence). CDR3 length equals 10 residues. V lost 6 bases, J lost 6 bases, and 8 bases lay in between.

This clone was observed a few times. The CDR3 here is CASSHRRGTSGLQETQYF. The CDR3 bases are TGTGCCAGCAGCCACCGCCGGGGGACTAGCGGACTACAAGAGACCCAGTACTTC. This sequence joins TRBV7-9 and TRBJ2-5; 11 bases align to TRBD2. CDR3 length: 18 residues. The trim removed 5 bases at V and 2 bases at J, leaving 13 bases unmatched. Germline V gives CDR1 SEHNR, CDR2 FQNEAQ (reference sequence).

The chain has TRBV4-3 and TRBJ2-7; TRBD2 matches at 9 bases. V dropped 1 base and J dropped 0; count of bases not matched to a gene: 4. This CDR3 spans 16 amino acids. Germline V gene sequence: CDR1 LGHNA, CDR2 YSLEER. CDR3 coding DNA: TGCGCCAGCAGCCAAGGTCTAGCGGGACTCTCCTACGAGCAGTACTTC. This translates into CASSQGLAGLSYEQYF.

The chain couples TRBV2 to TRBJ2-1; 8 bases align to TRBD2. Trimming took 8 bases from V and 7 from J; bases not matched to a gene: 10. CDR3 length: 14 amino acids. Germline V gives CDR1 SNHLY, CDR2 FYNNEI. The CDR3 region is CASVREDVGNEQFF. As DNA, the CDR3 is TGTGCCAGCGTGCGGGAGGACGTCGGGAATGAGCAGTTCTTC.

The V call is TRBV20-1, the J call TRBJ2-5; tentatively, D is TRBD2 (5 bases). Germline V gives CDR1 DFQATT, CDR2 SNEGSKA (reference sequence). CDR3 length: 11 amino acids. The ends were cut back, 3 bases at V and 3 bases at J, with 5 bases in the middle. The CDR3 loop reads CSAREEETQYF. CDR3 DNA sequence: TGCAGTGCTAGGGAGGAAGAGACCCAGTACTTC.

V is TRBV30 and J is TRBJ1-5; D gene unclear. CDR1 and CDR2 (germline): GTSNPN, SVGIG (reference sequence). Trimming removed 4 bases from V and 4 bases from J, with 14 bases in between. The CDR3 extends over 14 amino acids. The CDR3 region has the DNA TGTGCCTGGACTCCCGAGAGCACGAATCAGCCCCAGCATTTT. It specifies CAWTPESTNQPQHF.

This clone has only a few counts. This chain connects TRBV7-9 to TRBJ2-5; no firm D call. This CDR3 is 14 amino acids long. The germline V and J ends were trimmed by 6 bases and 7 bases, with 18 bases remaining between them. The germline V gene has CDR1 SEHNR and CDR2 FQNEAQ (reference sequence). The CDR3 DNA reads as TGTGCCAGCAGGCCCGCGGCGCTTTATGGGACCCAGTACTTC. As protein: CASRPAALYGTQYF.

The chain is built from TRBV29-1 and TRBJ2-1; 14 nucleotides agree with TRBD2. The CDR3 consists of 20 residues. Trimming removed 3 bases from V and 0 bases from J; junction bases left unmatched: 13. Germline-derived CDR1 and CDR2 are SQVTM and ANQGSEA. The CDR3 sequence is CSVDIDPTSGRVSSYNEQFF. DNA of the CDR3: TGCAGCGTTGATATAGACCCGACTAGCGGGAGGGTCAGCTCCTACAATGAGCAGTTCTTC.

The chain carries TRBV15 and TRBJ2-7; 11 positions agree with TRBD2. Germline V gene sequence: CDR1 LNHNV, CDR2 YYDKDF (reference sequence). The trim removed 5 bases at V and 9 bases at J, leaving 12 bases unmatched. This CDR3 has 15 amino acids. The CDR3 nucleotides read TGTGCCACCAGCGAGGGGACTAGCGGTGTTACGGGGCAGTACTTC. It codes for CATSEGTSGVTGQYF.

This clone showed up just a few times. V usage is TRBV25-1 and J usage is TRBJ1-2; the D gene is possibly TRBD1 (5 bases). The germline V gene encodes CDR1 MGHDK and CDR2 SYGVNS. V was cut by 6 bases and J by 11 bases, with 13 bases left in between. CDR3 length equals 11 residues. The CDR3: CASRAGRSYTF. CDR3 sequence (DNA): TGTGCCAGCAGGGCGGGACGATCGTACACCTTC.

This clone was picked up a small number of times. This chain connects TRBV6-6 to TRBJ1-2; 7 bases are shared with TRBD1. From germline, CDR1 is MNHNY and CDR2 SVGAGI (reference sequence). This CDR3 contains 14 residues. After removal of 7 bases from V and 6 bases from J, the junction contained 11 bases not matched to a gene. The CDR3, as DNA: TGTGCCAGCACATCCCCAGACAGGGCAGATGGCTACACCTTC. Translated, it gives CASTSPDRADGYTF.

In nucleotides, the CDR3 is TGTGCCAGCAGTAGCGGCGGGTCTTCCTCCTACGAGCAGTACTTC. Translated, it gives CASSSGGSSSYEQYF. The rearrangement uses TRBV7-9 and TRBJ2-7; D may be TRBD2 (6 bases). This CDR3 spans 15 amino acids. Trimming left V 6 bases short and J 0 bases short, with 15 bases between. Germline-derived CDR1 and CDR2 are SEHNR and FQNEAQ (reference sequence).

The table lists this clone with a few counts. This chain joins TRBV11-3 and TRBJ2-7, with a tentative D call TRBD1 (5 bases). The germline CDR1 and CDR2 sequences are SGHNT and YENEEA. This CDR3 spans 13 amino acids. The V gene lost 2 bases and the J gene lost 6 bases, with 11 bases spanning the gap. CDR3 DNA: TGTGCCAGCAGCTTACTAGGGGTTCGCGAGCAGTACTTC. This translates into CASSLLGVREQYF.